Listed here are 23 T cell receptor beta chains from one sample, sequenced in a study of blood T cells in healthy people across ages. Primed by a sample-barcoded 5' primer and a J-beta primer mix, a second PCR proceeded for about 7 to 11 cycles. TCRdb re-called the 5' RACE reads with MiXCR, one entry per CDR3 protein. The sample lists about a million distinct CDR3 sequences, 51% occurring once. Material for sequencing was blood. The receptors derive from a woman in her sixties or seventies in good health.

The chain uses TRBV6-2 or TRBV6-3 and TRBJ1-1; D perhaps matches TRBD1 (6 bases). The CDR3 covers 14 residues. Trimming stripped 6 bases from V and 4 bases from J, with 15 bases between. The germline V gene has CDR1 MNHEY and CDR2 SVGEGT. CDR3 in amino acids: CASSSQGDVTEAFF. The CDR3 region has the DNA TGTGCCAGCAGCTCACAGGGAGACGTCACTGAAGCTTTCTTT.

The chain employs TRBV5-6 and TRBJ2-6; 10 positions agree with TRBD1. This CDR3 is 18 amino acids long. V shed 4 bases and J 2 bases; nucleotides not matched to a gene: 9. The germline V gene encodes CDR1 SGHDT and CDR2 YYEEEE. CDR3 coding DNA: TGTGCCAGCAGCCCGACGGGACAGGGGACCACTGGGGCCAACGTCCTGACTTTC. Its translation is CASSPTGQGTTGANVLTF.

The V gene is TRBV6-6, the J gene TRBJ2-1; TRBD1 might be the D (5 bases). Germline CDR1 is MNHNY and CDR2 is SVGAGI (reference sequence). There are 13 residues in the CDR3. The germline V and J ends were trimmed by 6 bases and 5 bases, with 11 bases remaining between them. CDR3: CASRSTGNNEQFF. CDR3 sequence (DNA): TGTGCCAGCAGATCTACAGGTAACAATGAGCAGTTCTTC.

The CDR3 sequence is CASSQDDISLVSLYGYTF. Here the CDR3 DNA reads TGCGCCAGCAGCCAAGATGACATCTCCCTGGTCTCCCTTTATGGCTACACCTTC. This chain joins TRBV4-3 and TRBJ1-2; no definite D call. CDR1 and CDR2 (germline): LGHNA, YSLEER. CDR3 length equals 18 residues. Deletions cut 0 bases from V and 5 bases from J, with 22 bases between.

This sequence joins TRBV6-2 or TRBV6-3 and TRBJ2-5, with 10 bases that match TRBD1. The length of the CDR3 is 13 residues. V lost 11 bases, J lost 11 bases, and 14 bases stayed unmatched. Looked up from germline, CDR1 is MNHEY and CDR2 is SVGEGT. The chain's CDR3 is CAARDRGYNEQYF. CDR3 bases: TGTGCCGCGCGGGACAGGGGATACAATGAGCAGTACTTC.

The V and J genes are TRBV29-1 and TRBJ2-5, with TRBD1 matching 9 bases. CDR3 length: 13 residues. Trimming cost V 7 bases and J 11 bases; bases outside gene matches: 14. Germline CDR1 SQVTM, CDR2 ANQGSEA. The CDR3 spells CSAVGTGFGEQYF. The CDR3 bases are TGCAGCGCCGTAGGGACAGGGTTCGGGGAGCAGTACTTC.

The V gene is TRBV2, the J gene TRBJ1-4; D is ambiguous. The CDR3 has 12 residues. From germline, CDR1 is SNHLY and CDR2 FYNNEI. The CDR3 loop reads CASDREDEKLFF. CDR3 DNA sequence: TGTGCGAGCGACCGGGAGGATGAAAAACTGTTTTTT.

J is TRBJ2-5 and V is TRBV20-1, with a possible D match to TRBD2 (6 bases). This CDR3 is 14 amino acids long. Germline V gives CDR1 DFQATT, CDR2 SNEGSKA (reference sequence). Trimming stripped 5 bases from V and 11 bases from J, with 24 bases between. DNA of the CDR3: TGCAGTGCTCCTCCGGGAGTACAAGCAAATGAGCAGTACTTC. This sequence encodes CSAPPGVQANEQYF.

The chain couples TRBV7-2 to TRBJ2-7, with D hard to call. Germline CDR1 and CDR2: SGHTA and FQGNSA. V was pared by 4 bases and J by 1 base, with 11 bases between. The length of the CDR3 is 14 residues. The CDR3 coding sequence is TGTGCCAGCAGCTCGCGGTTCCAGTCCTACGAGCAGTACTTC. Its protein product is CASSSRFQSYEQYF.

The CDR3 bases are TGTGCCATCACCCAGGGAAACTATGGCTACACCTTC. It translates to CAITQGNYGYTF. The chain is built from TRBV10-3 and TRBJ1-2, with D possibly TRBD1 on 5 matching bases. The CDR3 runs 12 residues. V was trimmed by 7 bases and J by 2 bases, leaving 8 bases between them. Germline loops: CDR1 ENHRY, CDR2 SYGVKD.

This clonotype came up a few times. The chain has TRBV25-1 and TRBJ1-6; D not resolved. The CDR3 is made up of 14 amino acids. The germline V and J ends were trimmed by 2 bases and 10 bases, with 12 bases remaining between them. In germline, CDR1 is MGHDK, CDR2 SYGVNS. The CDR3 region has the DNA TGTGCCAGCAGTGAAAACCCGGTTGTGTCACCCCTCCACTTT. Residues: CASSENPVVSPLHF.

This clonotype was seen once. The rearrangement links TRBV20-1 to TRBJ2-7; D is undetermined. The ends were cut back, 3 bases at V and 7 bases at J, with 19 bases in the middle. This CDR3 contains 14 residues. Germline loops: CDR1 DFQATT, CDR2 SNEGSKA (reference sequence). Here the CDR3 DNA reads TGCAGTGCTAGGTCCCCTGTAGGGAATGAGGAGCAGTACTTC. Translated: CSARSPVGNEEQYF.

The J gene is TRBJ2-1, the V gene TRBV7-2; 7 bases line up with TRBD2. CDR3 size: 13 residues. The ends lost 5 bases at V and 12 bases at J; junction bases unmatched: 10. Germline V gene data show CDR1 as SGHTA and CDR2 as FQGNSA. Here the CDR3 DNA reads TGTGCCAGCAGCCGAGGGACTACTCAAGGGCAGTTCTTC. Translated, it gives CASSRGTTQGQFF. The full variable domain, its missing parts supplied by reference TRBV7-2 and TRBJ2-1, is GAGVSQSPSNKVTEKGKDVELRCDPISGHTALYWYRQSLGQGLEFLIYFQGNSAPDKSGLPSDRFSAERTGGSVSTLTIQRTQQEDSAVYLCASSRGTTQGQFFGPGTRLTVL.

Regarding this clonotype: A junction end diverges from the germline sequence, so it may reflect a read error. This chain connects TRBV11-3 to TRBJ2-1, with no clear D. Germline V lookup: CDR1 SGHNT, CDR2 YENEEA. This CDR3 is built from 13 residues. The CDR3 is CASSPGRNNGQFF. Written as DNA, the CDR3 is TGTGCCAGCAGCCCTGGAAGGAACAATGGGCAGTTCTTC.

The rearrangement joins TRBV27 to TRBJ2-5; D may be TRBD2 (6 bases). V shed 1 base and J shed 1 base, with 16 bases lying between them. The CDR3 runs 17 residues. Germline V gene data show CDR1 as MNHEY and CDR2 as SMNVEV (reference sequence). The CDR3 DNA is TGTGCCAGCAGTTTATTGGTGGGAACCGGGGGCCAAGAGACCCAGTACTTC. Translated: CASSLLVGTGGQETQYF.

The chain links TRBV29-1 to TRBJ2-7; D is possibly TRBD1 (6 bases). The CDR3 extends over 12 amino acids. V lost 4 bases and J 3 bases, leaving 10 bases between the germline ends. CDR1 and CDR2 from the germline V gene are SQVTM and ANQGSEA. The CDR3 DNA reads TGCAGCGTTGGGGAACAGGGCTACGAGCAGTACTTC. It specifies CSVGEQGYEQYF.

This clonotype was counted a few times. The V gene is TRBV4-1, the J gene TRBJ2-7; 12 bases fit TRBD2. This CDR3 contains 15 residues. CDR1 and CDR2 from the germline V gene are MGHRA and YSYEKL. Trimming cost V 5 bases and J 3 bases; bases outside gene matches: 5. The CDR3 loop reads CASSSRTSGIYEQYF. The DNA of the CDR3 is TGCGCCAGCAGCTCTCGGACTAGCGGGATCTACGAGCAGTACTTC.

The rearrangement links TRBV5-6 to TRBJ1-1; D is ambiguous. This CDR3 comprises 13 residues. The germline V gene encodes CDR1 SGHDT and CDR2 YYEEEE. Trimming removed 3 bases from V and 1 base from J, with 7 bases in between. Here the CDR3 DNA reads TGTGCCAGCAGCTCCAAGGGGAACACTGAAGCTTTCTTT. Its translation is CASSSKGNTEAFF.

V usage is TRBV6-2 or TRBV6-3 and J usage is TRBJ2-1; maybe TRBD2 (5 bases). The germline gives CDR1 MNHEY, CDR2 SVGEGT. The CDR3 spans 14 residues. V was pared by 6 bases and J by 2 bases, with 11 bases between. The CDR3 nucleotides are TGTGCCAGCAGAGACGGGATCACCTACAATGAGCAGTTCTTC. Its translation is CASRDGITYNEQFF.

CDR3 sequence reads: CSVDLGGVGTGELFF. The CDR3, as DNA: TGCAGCGTTGATCTAGGGGGCGTAGGCACCGGGGAGCTGTTTTTT. The gene calls are TRBV29-1 and TRBJ2-2; TRBD1 agrees at 7 bases. This CDR3 region has 15 residues. CDR1 is SQVTM and CDR2 is ANQGSEA in the germline V gene. J lost 4 bases, V lost 3 bases, and 8 bases had no gene match.

The chain recombines TRBV6-2 or TRBV6-3 with TRBJ2-3, with D maybe TRBD2 (5 bases). V gave up 0 bases and J gave up 9 bases, with 13 bases separating them. This CDR3 has 14 amino acids. CDR1 MNHEY and CDR2 SVGEGT come from the germline V gene. The CDR3 protein is CASSYSRVKTTQYF. The CDR3 DNA is TGTGCCAGCAGTTACTCGAGGGTTAAGACAACGCAGTATTTT.

The chain has TRBV7-2 and TRBJ2-5; D is possibly TRBD1 or TRBD2 (6 bases each). The germline gives CDR1 SGHTA, CDR2 FQGNSA. The CDR3 is 19 residues long. The V gene lost 1 base and the J gene lost 2 bases, with 23 bases spanning the gap. This CDR3 is CASSLEVPGAGTEQETQYF. Here the CDR3 DNA reads TGTGCCAGCAGCTTAGAAGTGCCGGGGGCCGGCACTGAACAAGAGACCCAGTACTTC.

This chain joins TRBV27 and TRBJ1-2; 9 bases are a match to TRBD1. Per the germline V gene, CDR1 is MNHEY and CDR2 is SMNVEV (reference sequence). There are 13 residues in the CDR3. V shed 4 bases, J shed 8 bases, and the junction held 5 bases outside the gene matches. Here the CDR3 reads CASSSRTGDGYTF. DNA for the CDR3: TGTGCCAGCAGTTCCCGGACAGGGGACGGCTACACCTTC.